Sequencing of this T cell receptor (beta chain) was carried out in a study of T cells in localized non-small cell lung cancer. V was pared by 3 bases and J by 1 base, with 11 bases of the junction left unmatched. This CDR3 region has 17 residues. Germline-derived CDR1 and CDR2 are SGHRS and YFSETQ. Overall study findings and caveats: Within adjacent lung there appeared a median roughly 60 of the top 100 tumor clones.

Measured with immunoSEQ multiplex PCR; TCRdb has only the in-frame clones, and not every one. The sample lists roughly 33,000 clones; more than 70% were seen once. About this clone itself: Its specificity is not known.

Source: peripheral blood, taken before any cancer treatment. The chain is built from TRBV5-1 and TRBJ1-1; 8 bases are shared with TRBD1. This sequence originates from a woman aged 35 to 69 with stage I lung adenocarcinoma. The CDR3 sequence is CASSYVRQGRSNTEAFF. The CDR3, as DNA: TGCGCCAGCAGCTATGTTCGACAGGGGAGATCGAACACTGAAGCTTTCTTT.